A selection of T cell receptor beta chains follows, all from one sample in a study of shared clonotypes between healthy human individuals. This table comes from immunoSEQ multiplex PCR, and its TCRdb copy is limited to in-frame clones, with some not included. In the table there are 560,000 or so clones, 95% to 96% of which are singletons. Sample: naive CD8+ T cells sorted from blood. The receptors were gathered from a woman aged 25-40 years in good health. Each CDR3 is given with its conserved first and last residue. D genes are given only for firm matches. Not every row has a clone size; where given, it reads once, few, many or a size class.

clone_size j_call d_call v_call cdr3_length cdr3_nt cdr3_aa
. TRBJ1-2 . TRBV27 13 TGTGCCAGCAGTTTAATGGGCAGGGAAGGCTACACCTTC CASSLMGREGYTF
. TRBJ1-1 . TRBV10-1 15 TGCGCCAGCAGTGACCCAGCCGGGGGGGACACTGAAGCTTTCTTT CASSDPAGGDTEAFF
. TRBJ2-2 . TRBV19 14 TGTGCCAGTAGGCAACAGACGAACACCGGGGAGCTGTTTTTT CASRQQTNTGELFF
. TRBJ2-1 . TRBV13 14 TGTGCCAGCAGCTTAGAGTCCCAGACTGATGAGCAGTTCTTC CASSLESQTDEQFF
. TRBJ1-1 . TRBV7-9 12 TGTGCCAGCAGCCTAGGGGGGGCTGAAGCTTTCTTT CASSLGGAEAFF
. TRBJ1-2 . TRBV5-4 11 TGTGCCAGCAGGGAAGGGCCCGGCTACACCTTC CASREGPGYTF
. TRBJ2-1 . TRBV19 15 TGTGCCAGTAGTACGAGCGGAAGCTCCTACAATGAGCAGTTCTTC CASSTSGSSYNEQFF
. TRBJ2-7 TRBD2 TRBV6-5 15 TGTGCCAGCAGCCCCGGACTAGCGGGAGCTTCCGAGCAGTACTTC CASSPGLAGASEQYF
. TRBJ1-2 . TRBV27 13 TGTGCCAGCAGTTTATCGATAACGGGTGGCTACACCTTC CASSLSITGGYTF
. TRBJ2-3 . TRBV28 14 TGTGCCAGCAGTTTGGGCAGGAGCACAGATACGCAGTATTTT CASSLGRSTDTQYF
. TRBJ2-7 . TRBV2 13 TGTGCCAGCAGCGACATCTTTACCTACGAGCAGTACTTC CASSDIFTYEQYF
. TRBJ2-3 . TRBV12-5 17 TGTGCTAGTGGTTCGGATGTATGGGGGAAAAACACAGATACGCAGTATTTT CASGSDVWGKNTDTQYF
. TRBJ2-7 . TRBV7-6 12 TGTGCCAGCAGCCCCCGGGGCCGCGAGCAGTACTTC CASSPRGREQYF
. TRBJ2-3 . TRBV27 13 TGTGCCAGCAGTTTATCGGTAGTTGATACGCAGTATTTT CASSLSVVDTQYF
. TRBJ1-5 . TRBV13 14 TGTGCCAGCAGTGACGGGGGAAACAATCAGCCCCAGCATTTT CASSDGGNNQPQHF
. TRBJ2-7 . TRBV4-2 15 TGTGCCAGCAGCCAAGACAGTGAGTTCTCCTACGAGCAGTACTTC CASSQDSEFSYEQYF
once TRBJ2-1 . TRBV7-2 17 TGTGCCAGCAGCTTAGCCCGCGGGGTCTACTCCTACAATGAGCAGTTCTTC CASSLARGVYSYNEQFF
. TRBJ2-7 . TRBV25-1 15 TGTGCCAGCAGTGCCAATCCTAGCGCTTCCTACGAGCAGTACTTC CASSANPSASYEQYF
. TRBJ2-1 TRBD2 TRBV9 18 TGTGCCAGCAGCCCAGGGACTAGCGGGAATGTCGCGTACAATGAGCAGTTCTTC CASSPGTSGNVAYNEQFF
. TRBJ2-7 . TRBV6-4 20 TGTGCCAGCAGTGACGAAACCCAAATAACCCGGCGAAAATTCTCCTACGAGCAGTACTTC CASSDETQITRRKFSYEQYF
. TRBJ2-1 . TRBV7-9 14 TGTGCCAGCAGTAGCGGCCGGGCTTTGGATGAGCAGTTCTTC CASSSGRALDEQFF
. TRBJ2-5 . TRBV5-4 13 TGTGCCAGCAGCTCCGAATCGGGAGAGACCCAGTACTTC CASSSESGETQYF
. TRBJ1-2 . TRBV5-4 14 TGTGCCAGCAGGGAAGCGACAGCCTACTATGGCTACACCTTC CASREATAYYGYTF
once TRBJ1-1 . TRBV6-5 12 TGTGCCAGCAGTCACTTAAAAGGACTACTTCTCTTT CASSHLKGLLLF
. TRBJ2-7 TRBD2 TRBV2 18 TGTGCCAGCAGTGAAGCGTCGGGACTAGCGGGAGAAAGGGTCGAGCAGTACTTC CASSEASGLAGERVEQYF
. TRBJ2-5 . TRBV21-1 16 TGTGCCAGCAGCAGGGGTGGTAGCGGTACTCAAGAGACCCAGTACTTC CASSRGGSGTQETQYF
once TRBJ2-1 . TRBV28 16 TGTGCCAGCAGCCCCAGCGGGCAGGGCTCCTACAATGAGCAGTTCTTC CASSPSGQGSYNEQFF
. TRBJ2-4 . TRBV20-1 11 TGCAGTGCTAGTAATTGGAACATTCAGTACTTC CSASNWNIQYF
. TRBJ1-1 . TRBV7-8 17 TGTGCCAGCAGCTTAGAGGTGGGAATAAGGATGAACACTGAAGCTTTCTTT CASSLEVGIRMNTEAFF
few TRBJ1-1 . TRBV29-1 11 TGCAGCTTGATGGTGGGGACTGAAGCTTTCTTT CSLMVGTEAFF
once TRBJ2-5 . TRBV10-2 12 TGCGCCAGCAGTGGCCTAGGAGAGACCCAGTACTTC CASSGLGETQYF